Presented here are 7 T cell receptor beta chains from one specimen sequenced in a study of identical twins (dated by TCRdb to about 2016). The library came from 5' RACE. The reads were generated on an Illumina HiSeq 2000. TCRdb trimmed public reads at Q25 via fastp, called clones via MiXCR and kept in-frame beta chains. Each entry merges the rows of one CDR3 protein and shows their most common DNA and genes. This sample lists 200,000 to 250,000 distinct CDR3 sequences; approximately 7.1% were detected once. Roughly 15% of the sample goes to the ten largest clones. These same data were also listed under a study on T cells expressing NK-cell markers.

What was sequenced was CD8+ T cells sorted from blood. The source of these receptors is a woman in her late teens or twenties in good health.

This clonotype showed up just a few times. This chain joins TRBV14 and TRBJ2-7; D may be TRBD1 or TRBD2 (5 bases each). Germline CDR1 is SGHDN and CDR2 is FVKESK. V lost 1 base and J lost 2, with 12 bases in between. This CDR3 has 15 amino acids. CDR3 residues: CASSQVEGLAYEQYF. CDR3 nucleotides: TGTGCCAGCAGCCAAGTCGAGGGGCTCGCCTACGAGCAGTACTTC.

This clonotype was detected many times. The rearrangement joins TRBV12-3 or TRBV12-4 to TRBJ2-1; D not certain. CDR3 length: 12 amino acids. V gave up 10 bases and J gave up 3 bases, with 10 bases separating them. Here the CDR3 reads CAIGAGYNEQFF. The CDR3 DNA reads as TGTGCCATCGGAGCAGGCTACAATGAGCAGTTCTTC.

This clonotype has just a few counts. V gene TRBV7-9 combines with J gene TRBJ1-2; no firm D call. CDR1 and CDR2 (germline): SEHNR, FQNEAQ (reference sequence). Deletions cut 8 bases from V and 2 bases from J, with 12 bases between. This CDR3 region has 13 residues. CDR3 loop: CASGLDGNYGYTF. The CDR3 DNA sequence: TGTGCCAGCGGCCTTGACGGGAACTATGGCTACACCTTC.

This clonotype has only a few counts. The chain carries TRBV12-3 or TRBV12-4 and TRBJ1-5; TRBD1 aligns across 9 bases. Losses at the gene ends were 6 bases for V and 1 base for J; bases not matched to a gene: 4. CDR3 length: 15 amino acids. The CDR3 protein is CASSWDRESNQPQHF. CDR3 sequence (DNA): TGTGCCAGCAGCTGGGACAGGGAGAGCAATCAGCCCCAGCATTTT.

This clonotype was counted between two and nine times. V usage is TRBV2 and J usage is TRBJ1-1; 7 nucleotides line up with TRBD1. Germline V gives CDR1 SNHLY, CDR2 FYNNEI. CDR3 size: 16 residues. V trimming: 10 bases; J trimming: 8 bases; junction bases outside the gene matches: 22. Written as DNA, the CDR3 is TGTGCCACCCAGGGGGAAGGAACCGAAAAAGGGTCCGAAGCTTTCTTT. Its protein product is CATQGEGTEKGSEAFF. The full variable domain, with the rest looked up from reference TRBV2 and TRBJ1-1, is EPEVTQTPSHQVTQMGQEVILRCVPISNHLYFYWYRQILGQKVEFLVSFYNNEISEKSEIFDDQFSVERPDGSNFTLKIRSTKLEDSAMYFCATQGEGTEKGSEAFFGQGTRLTVV.

Comments on this clonotype: At one boundary the junction diverges from the germline segment, which might be a read error. The J gene is TRBJ2-3, the V gene TRBV9; 7 bases map to TRBD2. Germline V lookup: CDR1 SGDLS, CDR2 YYNGEE. This CDR3 has 16 residues. The CDR3 sequence: CDSSSRAGAGTDTQYF. Written as DNA, the CDR3 is TGTGACAGCAGCTCCCGGGCGGGAGCTGGCACAGATACGCAGTATTTT.

In this sample, this clonotype turned up many times. The chain combines TRBV4-1 with TRBJ2-5; no reliable D call. Trimming shortened V by 3 bases and J by 3 bases, and 14 bases separated the two germline ends. Germline lookup yields CDR1 MGHRA and CDR2 YSYEKL. This CDR3 is 15 amino acids long. The CDR3 here is CASSHTINQKETQYF. The CDR3 region has the DNA TGCGCCAGCAGCCATACCATAAACCAGAAAGAGACCCAGTACTTC.